The 6 T cell receptor beta chains listed next were all sequenced from one sample in a study of blood T cell repertoires in COVID-19. Profiled with immunoSEQ multiplex PCR; TCRdb holds only in-frame clones, not every one. Here the sample spans about 220,000 clones, 80% to 90% being singletons. Specimen: peripheral blood. These receptors came from a man aged 30-40 years with active or convalescent COVID-19.

This chain joins TRBV28 and TRBJ1-1; tentative D call: TRBD1 (5 bases). V lost 8 bases, J lost 3 bases, and 16 bases lay in between. The CDR3 totals 14 residues. The germline V gene has CDR1 MDHEN and CDR2 SYDVKM. The CDR3 nucleotides read TGTGCCAGCGGGGGGGTCAGGAGGGACACTGAAGCTTTCTTT. Translated: CASGGVRRDTEAFF.

This clone was seen more than once but under ten times. The J gene is TRBJ2-1, the V gene TRBV5-1, with D uncertain. CDR3 size: 11 residues. Germline CDR1 is SGHRS and CDR2 is YFSETQ. Trimming took 4 bases from V and 5 from J, leaving 4 bases between them. The CDR3 sequence: CASSPNNEQFF. The CDR3 DNA reads as TGCGCCAGCAGCCCAAACAATGAGCAGTTCTTC.

The rearrangement links TRBV28 to TRBJ1-2; D unresolved. Per germline, CDR1 MDHEN and CDR2 SYDVKM. The CDR3 has 15 amino acids. Trimming left V 7 bases short and J 4 bases short, with 19 bases between. CDR3 nucleotides: TGTGCCAGCACCCCACGTATGGCTCGCGGCTATGGCTACACCTTC. Translation: CASTPRMARGYGYTF.

As to this clone: Other DNA sequences within the sample encode an identical CDR3. This chain links TRBV28 with TRBJ2-7, with a tentative D call TRBD2 (6 bases). Trimming took off 5 bases at V and 0 bases at J, with 8 bases between the two ends. The CDR3 covers 13 residues. Germline assignment: CDR1 MDHEN and CDR2 SYDVKM. The CDR3 DNA is TGTGCCAGCAGTCCCGGGAGCTCCTACGAGCAGTACTTC. Protein product: CASSPGSSYEQYF.

This chain links TRBV27 with TRBJ1-1, with 9 bases fitting TRBD1. J lost 4 bases, V lost 5 bases, and 5 bases had no gene match. Germline V gene lookup returns CDR1 MNHEY and CDR2 SMNVEV (reference sequence). This CDR3 contains 14 residues. The CDR3 spells CASSAGQGVTEAFF. DNA for the CDR3: TGTGCCAGCAGTGCGGGACAGGGTGTCACTGAAGCTTTCTTT.

The rearrangement links TRBV6-5 to TRBJ1-4, with unresolved D. Germline assignment: CDR1 MNHEY and CDR2 SVGAGI. V was trimmed by 8 bases and J by 0 bases, leaving 13 bases between them. The length of the CDR3 is 15 residues. CDR3 sequence reads: CASGAAGATNEKLFF. CDR3 nucleotide sequence: TGTGCCAGCGGCGCCGCCGGGGCAACTAATGAAAAACTGTTTTTT.